One sample yielded the 23 T cell receptor beta chains listed below, sequenced in a study of blood T cell repertoires in COVID-19. Profiled with immunoSEQ multiplex PCR; TCRdb holds only in-frame clones, not every one. Of 200,000 to 250,000 clones listed, under 90% were seen once; the top ten hold 3.6%. The sequenced sample consisted of peripheral blood. The origin of the receptors is a woman over 75 with acute or convalescent COVID-19.

The CDR3 coding sequence is TGTGCCAGCAGCGCCCAGGGGGCTTACGAGCAGTACTTC. This codes for CASSAQGAYEQYF. J is TRBJ2-7 and V is TRBV3-1 (or the pseudogene TRBV3-2); 8 bases align to TRBD1. The CDR3 covers 13 residues. Germline CDR1 reads LGHDT; CDR2 reads YNNKEL (reference sequence). V shed 5 bases, J shed 4 bases, and the junction held 4 bases outside the gene matches.

The chain couples TRBV11-3 to TRBJ2-2, with a tentative D call TRBD1 (6 bases). The CDR3 runs to 14 residues. Germline CDR1 and CDR2: SGHNT and YENEEA. V gave up 5 bases and J gave up 3 bases, with 10 bases separating them. In DNA form, the CDR3 reads TGTGCCAGCAGCCGAACAGGGTACACCGGGGAGCTGTTTTTT. Translated, it gives CASSRTGYTGELFF.

The V and J genes are TRBV11-3 and TRBJ1-4; D is possibly TRBD1 (6 bases). Trimming removed 3 bases at V and 0 bases at J, with 8 bases between. From germline, CDR1 is SGHNT and CDR2 YENEEA. This CDR3 contains 15 residues. CDR3: CASSLDSATNEKLFF. As DNA, the CDR3 is TGTGCCAGCAGCTTGGACAGTGCAACTAATGAAAAACTGTTTTTT.

The genes are TRBV5-4 and TRBJ2-3, with 11 positions matching TRBD2. This CDR3 comprises 17 residues. Germline CDR1 and CDR2: SGHNT and YYREEE (reference sequence). After removal of 4 bases from V and 3 bases from J, the junction contained 10 bases not matched to a gene. The DNA of the CDR3 is TGTGCCAGCAGCGGGAATAGCGGGGGGGCCGAAACAGATACGCAGTATTTT. This translates into CASSGNSGGAETDTQYF. Full variable domain (missing parts from reference TRBV5-4 and TRBJ2-3): ETGVTQSPTHLIKTRGQQVTLRCSSQSGHNTVSWYQQALGQGPQFIFQYYREEENGRGNFPPRFSGLQFPNYSSELNVNALELDDSALYLCASSGNSGGAETDTQYFGPGTRLTVL.

V and J are TRBV5-4 and TRBJ1-4; D is unclear. Germline values: CDR1 SGHNT, CDR2 YYREEE (reference sequence). Deletions cut 1 base from V and 8 bases from J, with 12 bases between. The CDR3 contains 14 residues. This CDR3 is CASSLKGGREKLFF. The CDR3 DNA reads TGTGCCAGCAGCTTGAAGGGAGGGAGGGAAAAACTGTTTTTT.

This clone showed up just a few times. The gene calls are TRBV6-1 and TRBJ1-5; a weak D match, TRBD1 (5 bases). This CDR3 region has 17 residues. Trimming removed 2 bases at V and 3 bases at J, with 17 bases between. Germline V lookup: CDR1 MNHNS, CDR2 SASEGT. The CDR3 sequence is CASSETLTALVNQPQHF. CDR3 bases: TGTGCCAGCAGTGAAACTTTGACAGCCTTGGTCAATCAGCCCCAGCATTTT.

The chain uses TRBV12-5 and TRBJ1-2; a weak D match, TRBD1 (5 bases). The CDR3 runs 14 residues. Germline loops: CDR1 LGHNT, CDR2 FRNRAP. V was pared by 7 bases and J by 4 bases, with 16 bases between. The DNA of the CDR3 is TGTGCTAGTGCCCCCGACTCAACAGGCTATGGCTACACCTTC. Translation: CASAPDSTGYGYTF.

This chain links TRBV3-1 (or the pseudogene TRBV3-2) with TRBJ1-5; D may be TRBD1 (5 bases). The V and J ends lost 1 base and 7 bases respectively, with 14 bases between them. Per germline, CDR1 LGHDT and CDR2 YNNKEL (reference sequence). The CDR3 consists of 15 residues. CDR3: CASSQAGNKGQPQHF. CDR3 coding DNA: TGTGCCAGCAGCCAAGCAGGGAATAAAGGACAGCCCCAGCATTTT.

The sample holds one count of this clone. The J gene is TRBJ2-5, the V gene TRBV7-2; possible D gene TRBD2, 6 bases. Between the trimmed V and J ends, which lost 3 bases and 2 bases, there was a span of 13 bases. This CDR3 comprises 15 residues. Per the germline V gene, CDR1 is SGHTA and CDR2 is FQGNSA. The DNA for the CDR3 is TGTGCCAGCAGCTTGAACGCGGGGACGCAAGAGACCCAGTACTTC. Its protein product is CASSLNAGTQETQYF.

The chain joins TRBV7-2 to TRBJ1-5; no clear D gene. Germline CDR1 and CDR2: SGHTA and FQGNSA. The germline V and J ends were trimmed by 5 bases and 7 bases, with 18 bases remaining between them. The CDR3 is made up of 15 amino acids. The CDR3 region has the DNA TGTGCCAGCAGCCCTGGACTCGGCAGGAGGCAGCCCCAGCATTTT. Translation gives CASSPGLGRRQPQHF. Variable domain in full (rest from reference TRBV7-2 and TRBJ1-5): GAGVSQSPSNKVTEKGKDVELRCDPISGHTALYWYRQSLGQGLEFLIYFQGNSAPDKSGLPSDRFSAERTGGSVSTLTIQRTQQEDSAVYLCASSPGLGRRQPQHFGDGTRLSIL.

This chain links TRBV7-3 with TRBJ1-2, with 9 bases identical to TRBD1. Germline V lookup: CDR1 SGHTA, CDR2 FQGTGA. There are 13 residues in the CDR3. V lost 2 bases, J lost 8 bases, and 3 bases stayed unmatched. CDR3 loop: CASSLLTGGGYTF. The CDR3 DNA is TGTGCCAGCAGCTTACTGACAGGGGGAGGCTACACCTTC.

There are a few counts of this clone. The chain employs TRBV27 and TRBJ1-5; 7 positions agree with TRBD1. Germline CDR1 MNHEY, CDR2 SMNVEV (reference sequence). V lost 5 bases and J lost 7; bases outside the gene matches: 11. The CDR3 extends over 15 amino acids. The DNA for the CDR3 is TGTGCCAGCAGTCGTGACAGGGAATCGAGGCAGCCCCAGCATTTT. Its translation: CASSRDRESRQPQHF.

The genes are TRBV27 and TRBJ1-2; a weak D match, TRBD1 (6 bases). The CDR3 runs to 15 residues. Germline CDR1 reads MNHEY; CDR2 reads SMNVEV (reference sequence). Deletions cut 2 bases from V and 7 bases from J, with 17 bases between. For the CDR3, the DNA is TGTGCCAGCAGTTTAGGGGGCAGGACTGGTGGTGGCTACACCTTC. This encodes CASSLGGRTGGGYTF.

The chain recombines TRBV28 with TRBJ1-6, with D unclear. Germline loops: CDR1 MDHEN, CDR2 SYDVKM. The germline V and J ends were trimmed by 5 bases and 10 bases, with 9 bases remaining between them. The CDR3 has 12 amino acids. Here the CDR3 reads CASSLSNSPLHF. The CDR3, as DNA: TGTGCCAGCAGTCTAAGTAACTCACCCCTCCACTTT.

The V and J genes are TRBV10-1 and TRBJ2-1; weak D call: TRBD1 (5 bases). Between the trimmed V and J ends, which lost 5 bases and 8 bases, there was a span of 19 bases. CDR1 is WNHNN, CDR2 SYGVQD, per germline (reference sequence). The CDR3 loop spans 15 amino acids. The CDR3 is CASSKRGQGRDEQFF. The CDR3 DNA sequence: TGCGCCAGCAGTAAAAGGGGTCAGGGTAGGGATGAGCAGTTCTTC.

This chain connects TRBV25-1 to TRBJ2-2; 7 bases line up with TRBD2. CDR1 and CDR2 from the germline V gene are MGHDK and SYGVNS. Losses at the gene ends were 2 bases for V and 2 bases for J; bases not matched to a gene: 5. This CDR3 comprises 16 residues. Here the CDR3 reads CASSEGGRPNTGELFF. The DNA of the CDR3 is TGTGCCAGCAGTGAAGGCGGGAGACCCAACACCGGGGAGCTGTTTTTT.

The rearrangement uses TRBV3-1 (or the pseudogene TRBV3-2) and TRBJ2-4; D possibly corresponds to TRBD2 (6 bases). This CDR3 has 17 amino acids. Trimming removed 2 bases at V and 0 bases at J, with 14 bases between. The germline CDR1 and CDR2 sequences are LGHDT and YNNKEL (reference sequence). CDR3 in amino acids: CASSQTGRPLAKNIQYF. The CDR3, as DNA: TGTGCCAGCAGCCAAACGGGGAGGCCCTTAGCCAAAAACATTCAGTACTTC.

The rearrangement joins TRBV24-1 to TRBJ2-3; D is possibly TRBD2 (5 bases). From germline, CDR1 is KGHDR and CDR2 SFDVKD. This CDR3 has 14 amino acids. Between the trimmed V and J ends, which lost 4 bases and 5 bases, there was a span of 12 bases. The CDR3 here is CATSDTIAGDTQYF. CDR3 nucleotides: TGTGCCACCAGTGACACCATCGCGGGAGATACGCAGTATTTT.

This clone was seen more than once but under ten times. The chain recombines TRBV30 with TRBJ2-7; the D gene is possibly TRBD1 (5 bases). The CDR3 loop spans 15 amino acids. Trimming took 3 bases from V and 0 from J, leaving 15 bases between them. Germline CDR1 is GTSNPN and CDR2 is SVGIG (reference sequence). CDR3 coding DNA: TGTGCCTGGAGCGGCAGGGTGTGGGCCTCCTACGAGCAGTACTTC. Translated, it gives CAWSGRVWASYEQYF. Filled out from reference TRBV30 and TRBJ2-7, the complete variable domain reads SQTIHQWPATLVQPVGSPLSLECTVEGTSNPNLYWYRQAAGRGLQLLFYSVGIGQISSEVPQNLSASRPQDRQFILSSKKLLLSDSGFYLCAWSGRVWASYEQYFGPGTRLTVT.

The chain has TRBV7-2 and TRBJ1-1, with D possibly matching TRBD1 (5 bases). The CDR3 contains 13 residues. Germline V gene lookup returns CDR1 SGHTA and CDR2 FQGNSA. V was pared by 4 bases and J by 6 bases, with 12 bases between. The CDR3, as DNA: TGTGCCAGCAGCTCGGTCCCGGGGGCTGAAGCTTTCTTT. It codes for CASSSVPGAEAFF.

This clone appeared a few times. V gene TRBV18 combines with J gene TRBJ1-1, with D unresolved. Germline V gives CDR1 KGHSH, CDR2 LQKENI. The CDR3 runs to 15 residues. Trimming removed 2 bases at V and 1 base at J, with 11 bases between. As DNA, the CDR3 is TGTGCCAGCTCACCAATTCTCTCAGAGAACACTGAAGCTTTCTTT. It codes for CASSPILSENTEAFF.

V gene TRBV5-4 combines with J gene TRBJ2-7, with 7 bases aligning to TRBD1. CDR3 length: 14 residues. Losses at the gene ends were 4 bases for V and 5 bases for J; bases not matched to a gene: 9. Germline V CDR1 and CDR2: SGHNT, YYREEE (reference sequence). The CDR3 is CASSLQTGSNEQYF. As DNA, the CDR3 is TGTGCCAGCAGCCTCCAGACAGGGTCTAACGAGCAGTACTTC.

The genes are TRBV7-8 and TRBJ1-1; 8 nucleotides line up with TRBD1. With V trimmed by 0 bases and J by 3 bases, 3 bases remained unmatched. Germline CDR1 and CDR2: SGHVS and FQNEAQ. CDR3 size: 15 residues. CDR3 loop: CASSLAGTGHTEAFF. The DNA of the CDR3 is TGTGCCAGCAGCTTAGCAGGGACAGGCCACACTGAAGCTTTCTTT.